Listed here are 8 T cell receptor beta chains from one sample, sequenced in a study of tissue T cells after allogeneic stem cell transplantation. Sample time point: mouse harvest day 14 after allogeneic transplant. Each mouse received 10^7 T-cell-depleted marrow cells plus 10^6 splenic CD5+ T cells by tail vein. Some clones are missing from TCRdb's copy, which holds only in-frame ones; the method was immunoSEQ multiplex PCR. Of 5,500 to 7,500 clones detected, roughly 32% appear once; the ten largest clones hold nearly 6.5%. Sequenced material: skin. The receptors shown here come from a female BALB/c mouse given C57BL/6 T cells with graft-versus-host disease after an allogeneic hematopoietic cell transplant.

This clone has more than one count but fewer than ten. Gene names follow the mouse nomenclature. The read ends 1 residue early relative to the CDR3; the germline J gene fills the gap. J is TRBJ1-5 and V is TRBV15; 7 positions match TRBD1. Germline V gives CDR1 SGHND, CDR2 FRSKSL. The V segment lost 5 bases and the J segment 5 bases; nucleotides outside the gene matches: 6. The CDR3 spans 14 residues. The DNA read from the CDR3 is TGTGCCAGCAGTCCCCAACAGGGGCACCAGGCTCCGCTT. It specifies CASSPQQGHQAPL. The full CDR3 protein is CASSPQQGHQAPLF.

In the case of this clone: The listed genes are named as in mouse. The read terminates 1 residue ahead of where the CDR3 ends, so the germline J gene completes it. The chain couples TRBV15 to TRBJ2-4; D remains ambiguous. The ends were cut back, 5 bases at V and 1 base at J, with 7 bases in the middle. CDR1 SGHND and CDR2 FRSKSL come from the germline V gene. The CDR3 has 13 residues. Incomplete CDR3 DNA: TGTGCCAGCAGTCTCGACCGTCAAAACACCTTGTAC. It is translated as CASSLDRQNTLY. The CDR3, in full, reads CASSLDRQNTLYF.

As concerns this clone: The genes and germline here are from mouse. The read terminates 1 residue ahead of where the CDR3 ends, so the germline J gene completes it. The chain links TRBV2 to TRBJ2-3, with 10 bases identical to TRBD2. The CDR3 is made up of 16 amino acids. V gave up 1 base and J gave up 2 bases; unmatched junction bases: 3. Germline V CDR1 and CDR2: LGHNA, YSYQKL. The CDR3: CASSQGWGGVAETLYF. The covered CDR3 bases are TGTGCCAGCAGCCAAGGCTGGGGGGGCGTTGCAGAAACGCTGTAT.

This clone is labeled medium-sized. Mouse gene names and germline throughout. The DNA read from the CDR3 is TGTGCTAGCAGTTTAGTGGGTGAAAACACCTTGTAC. Its translation is CASSLVGENTLY. The whole CDR3 protein is CASSLVGENTLYF. The chain couples TRBV29 to TRBJ2-4; D unclear. The read ends 1 residue early relative to the CDR3; the germline J gene fills the gap. V gave up 2 bases and J gave up 4 bases, with 7 bases separating them. Germline assignment: CDR1 MSHET and CDR2 SYDVDS. The CDR3 contains 13 residues.

Worth noting for this clone: Gene names follow the mouse nomenclature. Coverage ceases 1 residue before the CDR3 finishes, and the germline J gene fills in the end. J is TRBJ2-3 and V is TRBV26, with TRBD1 matching 7 bases. J gave up 0 bases and V 5 bases, and 8 bases lay outside the gene matches. The CDR3 is 16 residues long. Germline CDR1 KGHPV, CDR2 FQNQEV (reference sequence). The covered CDR3 bases are TGTGCCAGCAGTATCCGGGACAGAACTAGTGCAGAAACGCTGTAT. It codes for CASSIRDRTSAETLY. The CDR3, in full, reads CASSIRDRTSAETLYF.

Details on this clone: The germline and genes are mouse ones. The read falls 1 residue short of the CDR3 end, and the missing part is taken from the germline J gene. The chain links TRBV4 to TRBJ2-3; 10 bases align to TRBD2. V was clipped by 4 bases and J by 1 base; unmatched bases: 2. Germline lookup yields CDR1 LGHDT and CDR2 YNNKQL (reference sequence). The CDR3 spans 15 residues. The CDR3 DNA, read in part, is TGTGCCAGCAGCTCCTGGGGGGGCGGTGCAGAAACGCTGTAT. Translation gives CASSSWGGGAETLY. The full CDR3 is CASSSWGGGAETLYF.

Remarks on this clone: Gene names follow the mouse nomenclature. The CDR3 end is not reached by the read, which stops 1 residue before it; the germline J gene fills it in. The chain joins TRBV26 to TRBJ2-7, with 8 nucleotides matching TRBD1. J gave up 6 bases and V 2 bases, and 3 bases lay outside the gene matches. This CDR3 has 13 amino acids. Germline V lookup: CDR1 KGHPV, CDR2 FQNQEV (reference sequence). The covered CDR3 bases are TGTGCCAGCAGTCTGCAGGGGGCGGGTGAACAGTAC. As protein: CASSLQGAGEQY. The entire CDR3 protein reads CASSLQGAGEQYF.

Of note for this clone: Mouse germline and gene names are used. The read halts 1 residue ahead of the CDR3 end, with the missing end drawn from the germline J gene. The chain links TRBV26 to TRBJ1-2; TRBD1 matches 9 bases. Germline CDR1 KGHPV, CDR2 FQNQEV (reference sequence). The trim removed 4 bases at V and 1 base at J, leaving 4 bases unmatched. The CDR3 has 15 residues. CDR3 DNA (partial): TGTGCCAGCAGTCCCTGGACAGGGGAAAACTCCGACTACACC. It yields the protein CASSPWTGENSDYT. The full-length CDR3 reads as CASSPWTGENSDYTF. Looking up the rest from reference TRBV26 and TRBJ1-2 gives the full variable domain: NSKVIQTPRYLVKGQGQKAKMRCIPEKGHPVVFWYQQNKNNEFKFLINFQNQEVLQQIDMTEKRFSAECPSNSPCSLEIQSSEAGDSALYLCASSPWTGENSDYTFGSGTRLLVI.